This TCR beta chain was found in a study of T cell repertoires in cytomegalovirus infection. Looking at the study overall: Both recently identified HLA-C-restricted and well-studied HLA-B-restricted CMV epitopes were used in the study. Public signatures in TCR beta pointed to CMV infection and matching HLA type.

On this clonotype: Its antigen is currently unknown.

Each CDR3 protein is one row after TCRdb ran MiXCR on the reads. The data contain approximately 910,000 distinct CDR3 sequences, about 33% of them singletons. The CDR3 is 15 amino acids. Germline CDR1 DFQATT, CDR2 SNEGSKA (reference sequence). The trim removed 0 bases at V and 8 bases at J, leaving 8 bases unmatched. Study-wide points: What dominated the ex vivo response were HLA-C-restricted CMV-specific TCR beta clonotypes.

The source of this sequence is a human donor in good health (CMV status not recorded). Some clones in this sample may be carry-over from other donors' samples. The material was cultured CD8+ T cells from PBMCs, obtained from culture after CMV antigen stimulation. The genes are TRBV20-1 and TRBJ2-1; 9 nucleotides match TRBD2. The CDR3 sequence is CSARDGERGVYEQFF. The CDR3 DNA sequence: TGCAGTGCTAGAGATGGTGAGCGGGGGGTCTATGAGCAGTTCTTC.